A single sample gave rise to the 31 T cell receptor beta chains below, sequenced in a study of blood T cell repertoires in COVID-19. Some clones are missing from TCRdb's copy, which holds only in-frame ones; the method was immunoSEQ multiplex PCR. Of 200,000 to 300,000 clones in the sample, around 87% were seen once. Sequencing was done on a sample of peripheral blood. The receptor set was obtained from a woman aged 55-69 years with COVID-19, enrolled during active disease.

In DNA, the CDR3 is TGTGCCAGCAGCTGGGACACCCCTAACTATGGCTACACCTTC. The encoded protein is CASSWDTPNYGYTF. The chain carries TRBV7-9 and TRBJ1-2; TRBD1 might be the D (6 bases). In germline, CDR1 is SEHNR, CDR2 FQNEAQ (reference sequence). V lost 4 bases, J lost 0 bases, and 9 bases lay in between. The CDR3 consists of 14 residues. Drawing the rest from reference TRBV7-9 and TRBJ1-2, the complete variable domain is DTGVSQNPRHKITKRGQNVTFRCDPISEHNRLYWYRQTLGQGPEFLTYFQNEAQLEKSRLLSDRFSAERPKGSFSTLEIQRTEQGDSAMYLCASSWDTPNYGYTFGSGTRLTVV.

This clone was detected once. This CDR3 is CATRLPSSEKLFF. The CDR3 DNA is TGTGCCACACGACTGCCCAGTAGTGAAAAACTGTTTTTT. This sequence joins TRBV30 and TRBJ1-4; D gene unclear. Germline V gene data show CDR1 as GTSNPN and CDR2 as SVGIG (reference sequence). V dropped 8 bases and J dropped 7 bases, with 17 bases sitting between them. The CDR3 has 13 amino acids.

The chain has TRBV10-3 and TRBJ2-1, with TRBD2 identical over 14 bases. Looked up from germline, CDR1 is ENHRY and CDR2 is SYGVKD. Unmatched junction bases numbered 12, after V lost 2 bases and J lost 9 bases. CDR3 size: 18 residues. In DNA form, the CDR3 reads TGTGCCATCAGTGAGAAATCAGCCGGGACTAGCGGGAGTATTGAGCAGTTCTTC. Protein: CAISEKSAGTSGSIEQFF.

This chain joins TRBV21-1 and TRBJ2-2; the DNA was not used to check the table's D call, TRBD2. TRBV21-1 is a known pseudogene. The CDR3 has 18 residues. CDR3 protein: CASSKGGLAGEGTGELFF. The CDR3 nucleotides are TGTGCCAGCAGCAAAGGGGGACTAGCGGGAGAGGGGACCGGGGAGCTGTTTTTT.

V gene TRBV6-2 or TRBV6-3 combines with J gene TRBJ1-5, with D maybe TRBD1 (6 bases). Trimming removed 5 bases from V and 3 bases from J, with 17 bases in between. Germline V lookup: CDR1 MNHEY, CDR2 SVGEGT. CDR3 length: 16 amino acids. The CDR3 DNA sequence: TGTGCCAGCAGTACCCGGGGGGCAGGGCCCAATCAGCCCCAGCATTTT. It specifies CASSTRGAGPNQPQHF.

The chain has TRBV12-3 or TRBV12-4 and TRBJ2-2, with a weak D call TRBD2 (6 bases). This CDR3 has 13 amino acids. The V gene lost 8 bases and the J gene lost 5 bases, with 12 bases spanning the gap. The CDR3 nucleotides read TGTGCCAGCCGGAGGGCGGGGACCGGGGAGCTGTTTTTT. This gives the protein CASRRAGTGELFF.

The gene calls are TRBV6-6 and TRBJ1-3; TRBD1 agrees at 7 bases. The CDR3 length is 16 residues. Trimming at V came to 5 bases and at J to 4 bases, leaving 11 bases not matched to a gene. Germline CDR1 and CDR2: MNHNY and SVGAGI (reference sequence). The CDR3: CASSAPTGSAGNTIYF. CDR3 DNA: TGTGCCAGCAGTGCGCCGACAGGGTCGGCGGGAAACACCATATATTTT.

The chain combines TRBV7-9 with TRBJ1-6; 8 bases fit TRBD1. Trimming at V came to 10 bases and at J to 7 bases, leaving 18 bases not matched to a gene. The CDR3 sequence is 17 residues long. In germline, CDR1 is SEHNR, CDR2 FQNEAQ (reference sequence). The CDR3 DNA sequence: TGTGCCATCCGCCCAGGGTCCGGGACAGGACAAAATTCACCCCTCCACTTT. It specifies CAIRPGSGTGQNSPLHF.

The genes are TRBV30 and TRBJ2-7; D is perhaps TRBD1 (5 bases). CDR1 and CDR2 (germline): GTSNPN, SVGIG (reference sequence). Trimming pared 2 bases from V and 2 bases from J, leaving 10 bases between. This CDR3 has 13 residues. In DNA form, the CDR3 reads TGTGCCTGGAGTACAGGATTAGCCTACGAGCAGTACTTC. Translated: CAWSTGLAYEQYF.

The chain couples TRBV28 to TRBJ2-7; D perhaps matches TRBD1 (7 bases). The CDR3 spans 14 residues. In germline, CDR1 is MDHEN, CDR2 SYDVKM. Trimming left V 8 bases short and J 2 bases short, with 16 bases between. The CDR3 nucleotides are TGTGCCAGCTCTGTGGCAGGGGGGACCTACGAGCAGTACTTC. It translates to CASSVAGGTYEQYF.

CDR3 loop: CASSPGGGYNSPLHF. As DNA, the CDR3 is TGTGCCAGCAGCCCCGGCGGGGGCTATAATTCACCCCTCCACTTT. The V gene is TRBV7-9, the J gene TRBJ1-6; tentatively, D is TRBD1 (5 bases). V gave up 5 bases and J gave up 3 bases, with 11 bases separating them. This CDR3 has 15 residues. Germline CDR1 and CDR2: SEHNR and FQNEAQ (reference sequence).

The V call is TRBV7-2, the J call TRBJ1-4, with 8 bases fitting TRBD1. With V trimmed by 6 bases and J by 8 bases, 14 bases remained unmatched. Looked up from germline, CDR1 is SGHTA and CDR2 is FQGNSA. CDR3 size: 16 residues. The CDR3 DNA is TGTGCCAGCAGTCGTTTATTAGGACAGGGCCCAGAAAAACTGTTTTTT. Protein product: CASSRLLGQGPEKLFF.

The V and J genes are TRBV27 and TRBJ1-4, with D possibly TRBD1 on 5 matching bases. The CDR3 covers 14 residues. Deletions cut 1 base from V and 8 bases from J, with 11 bases between. Germline V CDR1 and CDR2: MNHEY, SMNVEV (reference sequence). The CDR3: CASSLWGGEEKLFF. CDR3 coding DNA: TGTGCCAGCAGTTTATGGGGGGGGGAAGAAAAACTGTTTTTT.

The chain carries TRBV19 and TRBJ2-3; no definite D call. Germline V gene data show CDR1 as LNHDA and CDR2 as SQIVND (reference sequence). V gave up 5 bases and J gave up 3 bases, with 9 bases separating them. The CDR3 has 13 amino acids. The CDR3 spells CASSRLRTDTQYF. The CDR3 nucleotides read TGTGCCAGTAGTCGGCTCAGGACAGATACGCAGTATTTT.

The chain has TRBV6-5 and TRBJ2-4; TRBD2 matches 11 bases. The germline gives CDR1 MNHEY, CDR2 SVGAGI. The CDR3 consists of 13 residues. The DNA for the CDR3 is TGTACTAGCGGGAGTCGGACCAAAAACATTCAGTACTTC. Translating it yields CTSGSRTKNIQYF.

The V gene is TRBV18, the J gene TRBJ2-6; D possibly corresponds to TRBD1 (6 bases). CDR1 and CDR2 from the germline V gene are KGHSH and LQKENI. The CDR3 runs 16 residues. Trimming pared 6 bases from V and 0 bases from J, leaving 12 bases between. CDR3 sequence: CASSRDISSGANVLTF. The CDR3 bases are TGTGCCAGCTCCCGGGACATTAGCTCTGGGGCCAACGTCCTGACTTTC.

J is TRBJ2-5 and V is TRBV11-2, with TRBD2 identical over 11 bases. CDR3 length: 15 residues. Germline-derived CDR1 and CDR2 are SGHAT and FQNNGV. V lost 5 bases, J lost 5 bases, and 7 bases stayed unmatched. The CDR3 sequence is CASSLFSGRGETQYF. The CDR3 DNA reads as TGTGCCAGCAGCCTCTTTAGCGGGAGGGGGGAGACCCAGTACTTC.

The genes are TRBV6-5 and TRBJ2-1; 9 bases line up with TRBD2. The CDR3 has 14 amino acids. V was pared by 0 bases and J by 7 bases, with 1 base of the junction left unmatched. Germline CDR1 MNHEY, CDR2 SVGAGI. The CDR3 reads CASSYSTSGNEQFF. CDR3 DNA: TGTGCCAGCAGTTACTCGACTAGCGGAAATGAGCAGTTCTTC.

The chain joins TRBV19 to TRBJ1-4; D remains ambiguous. The length of the CDR3 is 13 residues. V lost 7 bases to trimming and J lost 8 bases, with 14 bases between them. In germline, CDR1 is LNHDA, CDR2 SQIVND (reference sequence). The CDR3 sequence is CASTSRSIEKLFF. CDR3 nucleotide sequence: TGTGCCAGTACGTCCCGGAGTATCGAAAAACTGTTTTTT.

The rearrangement links TRBV5-1 to TRBJ1-6; D is possibly TRBD1 (6 bases). CDR1 SGHRS and CDR2 YFSETQ come from the germline V gene. The CDR3 covers 14 residues. V lost 0 bases and J 9 bases, leaving 10 bases between the germline ends. CDR3 coding DNA: TGCGCCAGCAGCTTGGGGACAGCCCGTTCACCCCTCCACTTT. Residues: CASSLGTARSPLHF.

This clone has just a few counts. This chain links TRBV25-1 with TRBJ1-6, with 9 bases identical to TRBD1. The germline gives CDR1 MGHDK, CDR2 SYGVNS. V lost 1 base to trimming and J lost 8 bases; unmatched junction nucleotides: 9. There are 17 residues in the CDR3. Here the CDR3 reads CASSESHGQGSYSPLHF. CDR3 nucleotides: TGTGCCAGCAGTGAATCCCATGGACAGGGGTCATATTCACCCCTCCACTTT.

The chain carries TRBV27 and TRBJ2-1; 9 bases align to TRBD1. The germline CDR1 and CDR2 sequences are MNHEY and SMNVEV (reference sequence). The CDR3 length is 15 residues. The V segment lost 5 bases and the J segment 1 base; nucleotides outside the gene matches: 3. Here the CDR3 reads CASSVGQGSYNEQFF. CDR3 coding DNA: TGTGCCAGCAGTGTGGGACAGGGTTCCTACAATGAGCAGTTCTTC.

This chain connects TRBV2 to TRBJ1-6; 7 positions match TRBD1. J was trimmed by 11 bases and V by 6 bases; bases with no gene match: 7. The CDR3 spans 13 residues. CDR1 SNHLY and CDR2 FYNNEI come from the germline V gene. The CDR3 here is CASSRDSQTPLHF. CDR3 bases: TGTGCCAGCAGCCGGGACAGTCAGACACCCCTCCACTTT.

This clone turned up a few times. This chain uses TRBV30 with TRBJ1-6; 9 bases line up with TRBD1. The germline V gene has CDR1 GTSNPN and CDR2 SVGIG (reference sequence). The CDR3 totals 13 residues. V lost 5 bases and J lost 12; bases outside the gene matches: 8. DNA of the CDR3: TGTGCCTGGGGGGGACAGGGTCTGGAACCCCTCCACTTT. Translation: CAWGGQGLEPLHF.

V gene TRBV11-2 combines with J gene TRBJ1-4; tentatively, D is TRBD1 (5 bases). Per the germline V gene, CDR1 is SGHAT and CDR2 is FQNNGV. The CDR3 is made up of 14 amino acids. Trimming shortened V by 5 bases and J by 8 bases, and 15 bases separated the two germline ends. In DNA, the CDR3 is TGTGCCAGCAGCCTGGGAGGGGCACGGGAAAAACTGTTTTTT. It encodes CASSLGGAREKLFF.

The chain recombines TRBV5-1 with TRBJ1-4; possible D gene TRBD1, 6 bases. Trimming took 0 bases from V and 4 from J, leaving 13 bases between them. CDR3 size: 16 residues. Germline values: CDR1 SGHRS, CDR2 YFSETQ. CDR3 nucleotides: TGCGCCAGCAGCTTGGATGGGGGCGTAAATAATGAAAAACTGTTTTTT. Protein: CASSLDGGVNNEKLFF.

The rearrangement joins TRBV5-6 to TRBJ2-5; D is undetermined. The germline V and J ends were trimmed by 0 bases and 5 bases, with 8 bases remaining between them. From germline, CDR1 is SGHDT and CDR2 YYEEEE. The CDR3 length is 13 residues. CDR3 in DNA: TGTGCCAGCAGCTTGGTCGGAGTGGAGACCCAGTACTTC. It specifies CASSLVGVETQYF.

J is TRBJ1-4 and V is TRBV6-5; D unclear. V shed 0 bases and J shed 0 bases, with 5 bases lying between them. The germline gives CDR1 MNHEY, CDR2 SVGAGI. This CDR3 is built from 15 residues. The DNA for the CDR3 is TGTGCCAGCAGTTACTCGCGATCAACTAATGAAAAACTGTTTTTT. This translates into CASSYSRSTNEKLFF.

The chain links TRBV7-9 to TRBJ1-3; 7 nucleotides line up with TRBD1. Germline loops: CDR1 SEHNR, CDR2 FQNEAQ (reference sequence). This CDR3 is built from 15 residues. Unmatched junction bases numbered 8, after V lost 5 bases and J lost 4 bases. The CDR3 nucleotides are TGTGCCAGCAGCCTCGACAGGGATTCGGGAAACACCATATATTTT. Its protein is CASSLDRDSGNTIYF.

V gene TRBV21-1 combines with J gene TRBJ1-4; TRBD1 was called by the table and not checked on the DNA. TRBV21-1 is a pseudogene segment. CDR3 length equals 14 residues. The CDR3 here is CASSTEQGRKKLFF. The CDR3 nucleotides read TGTGCCAGCAGCACGGAACAGGGTAGGAAAAAACTGTTTTTT.

The gene calls are TRBV19 and TRBJ2-2, with 8 nucleotides matching TRBD2. CDR1 and CDR2 from the germline V gene are LNHDA and SQIVND (reference sequence). Trimming took 4 bases from V and 7 from J; bases not matched to a gene: 8. This CDR3 has 15 amino acids. The CDR3 region has the DNA TGTGCCAGTAGTAAAAACACCCGGGAGGGCGGGGAGCTGTTTTTT. Protein product: CASSKNTREGGELFF.